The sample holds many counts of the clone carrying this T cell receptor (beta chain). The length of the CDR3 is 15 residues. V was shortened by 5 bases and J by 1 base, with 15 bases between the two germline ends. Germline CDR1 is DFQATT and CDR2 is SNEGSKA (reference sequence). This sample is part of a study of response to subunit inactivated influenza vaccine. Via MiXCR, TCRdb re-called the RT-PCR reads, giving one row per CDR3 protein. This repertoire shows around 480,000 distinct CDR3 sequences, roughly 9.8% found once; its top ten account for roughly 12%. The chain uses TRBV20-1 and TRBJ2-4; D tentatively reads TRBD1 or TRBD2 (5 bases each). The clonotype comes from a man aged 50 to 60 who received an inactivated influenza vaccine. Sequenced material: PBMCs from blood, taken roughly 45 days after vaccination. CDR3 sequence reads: CSAPNWGRAKNIQYF. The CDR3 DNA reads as TGCAGTGCTCCAAACTGGGGACGTGCCAAAAACATTCAGTACTTC.